These T cell receptor beta chains were read from a single sample in a study of cytomegalovirus exposure and HLA in healthy donors. Sequencing used immunoSEQ multiplex PCR; TCRdb keeps in-frame clones, though not all of them. Of around 70,000 clones in the sample, 90% to 95% were seen once. Source material: PBMCs. Every receptor here comes from a young woman in good health and CMV-seropositive. CDR3s include the opening cysteine and the closing phenylalanine or tryptophan. A D gene is named only where the DNA matches it firmly. For some rows the clone size is stated as once, few or many, or as a class when expanded; others skip it.

v_gene	j_gene	abundance	d_gene	CDR3nt	CDR3aa
TRBV7-7	TRBJ2-3	-	-	TGTGCTAGCAGCTTAATTCCGAGCACAGATACGCAGTATTTT	CASSLIPSTDTQYF
TRBV6-4	TRBJ2-3	few	-	TGTGCCAGCAGTGGGGGGCAGGGAGAGACAGATACGCAGTATTTT	CASSGGQGETDTQYF
TRBV5-1	TRBJ2-5	-	-	TGCGCCAGCAGCTTGCCAGGACTGGGGCAAGAGACCCAGTACTTC	CASSLPGLGQETQYF
TRBV2	TRBJ2-3	-	-	TGTGCCAGCAGTGAAGGGACAGTGAGCACAGATACGCAGTATTTT	CASSEGTVSTDTQYF
TRBV7-9	TRBJ2-2	-	TRBD2	TGTGCCAGCAGCCGGGGACTAGCGCAACTCACCGGGGAGCTGTTTTTT	CASSRGLAQLTGELFF
TRBV30	TRBJ1-5	-	-	TGTGCCTGGAGTCTTATGGGAGATCAGCCCCAGCATTTT	CAWSLMGDQPQHF
TRBV19	TRBJ2-7	-	-	TGTGCCAGTAGTATGTCACCGACAGGCCTGGGGAGCTACGAGCAGTACTTC	CASSMSPTGLGSYEQYF
TRBV5-4	TRBJ2-7	-	TRBD1	TGTGCCAGCAGCTTGGGGACAGGGCCCTACGAGCAGTACTTC	CASSLGTGPYEQYF
TRBV9	TRBJ1-1	-	-	TGTGCCAGCAGCGTGGGCTCGTTCATGAACACTGAAGCTTTCTTT	CASSVGSFMNTEAFF
TRBV23-1	TRBJ2-3	-	-	TGCGCCAGCAAGAACCACAGGGTAGGGGGCACAGATACGCAGTATTTT	CASKNHRVGGTDTQYF
TRBV6-6	TRBJ2-3	-	-	TGTGCCAGCAGTTACTTGGCTAGCAGCGCAGATACGCAGTATTTT	CASSYLASSADTQYF
TRBV19	TRBJ1-2	-	-	TGTGCCAGTAGTATTAACGGGGAGAGTGGCTACACCTTC	CASSINGESGYTF
TRBV7-2	TRBJ1-3	-	-	TGTGCCAGCAGTCCAGTCCCGACAGGAGGTTCTGGAAACACCATATATTTT	CASSPVPTGGSGNTIYF
TRBV12-2	TRBJ2-3	-	-	TGTGCAAGTCGCTTAAAGGCGGGGCCTAGCACAGATACGCAGTATTTT	CASRLKAGPSTDTQYF
TRBV4-2	TRBJ1-4	-	TRBD1	TGTGCCAGCAGCCAAGGAAATGACAGGGGTAATGAAAAACTGTTTTTT	CASSQGNDRGNEKLFF
TRBV11-3	TRBJ2-3	-	-	TGTGCCAGCAGCCCTTGGGGGGTGCGGGATACGCAGTATTTT	CASSPWGVRDTQYF
TRBV28	TRBJ1-2	-	TRBD1	TGTGCCAGCAGATCAGGGACAGGTGGTGGCTACACCTTC	CASRSGTGGGYTF
TRBV27	TRBJ1-2	-	-	TGTGCCAGCAAGATGGACAGCGAGGACTTCTATGGCTACACCTTC	CASKMDSEDFYGYTF
TRBV13	TRBJ2-7	-	TRBD2	TGTGCCAGCAGCTTAAAAGCGGGGGCATCCTACGAGCAGTACTTC	CASSLKAGASYEQYF
TRBV27	TRBJ1-1	once	TRBD1	TGTGCCAGCAGTTTATCGCCAGGGGGCGTCACTGAAGCTTTCTTT	CASSLSPGGVTEAFF
TRBV10-3	TRBJ2-3	-	TRBD2	TGTGCCATCAGTGAAGGCCACGAAGCGGGAACAGATACGCAGTATTTT	CAISEGHEAGTDTQYF
TRBV7-2	TRBJ1-1	-	-	TGTGCCAGCAGCCTCAAGACAACGTCGAACACTGAAGCTTTCTTT	CASSLKTTSNTEAFF
TRBV4-2	TRBJ2-2	-	TRBD2	TGTGCCAGCAGCCCACAGGGACTAGGTACCGGGGAGCTGTTTTTT	CASSPQGLGTGELFF
TRBV9	TRBJ2-7	-	-	TGTGCCAGCAGCGTAGGCACAGTCTCCTACGAGCAGTACTTC	CASSVGTVSYEQYF
TRBV19	TRBJ1-4	-	-	TGTGCCAGTAGTATAGTACTGCAGGTTAATGAAAAACTGTTTTTT	CASSIVLQVNEKLFF
TRBV6-5	TRBJ1-2	-	-	TGTGCCAGCAGAGGGGGGGGGTCCTATGGCTACACCTTC	CASRGGGSYGYTF
TRBV18	TRBJ2-3	-	-	TGTGCCAGCTCACCACTCTTCGCGGGGAGCGGCACAGATACGCAGTATTTT	CASSPLFAGSGTDTQYF
TRBV5-6	TRBJ1-5	-	-	TGTGCCAGCAGCTTCTACGGGACACCCGTACATCAGCCCCAGCATTTT	CASSFYGTPVHQPQHF
TRBV29-1	TRBJ1-4	-	-	TGCAGCGTTGATACAGGGTTTGCTAATGAAAAACTGTTTTTT	CSVDTGFANEKLFF
TRBV19	TRBJ2-3	-	TRBD2	TGTGCCAGTAGTCTTTTAGCGGGAGTGGGAACAGATACGCAGTATTTT	CASSLLAGVGTDTQYF
TRBV7-3	TRBJ1-1	-	TRBD1	TGTGCCAGCAGCCTTACTTACGACAGGGCGGCTTTCTTT	CASSLTYDRAAFF
TRBV5-1	TRBJ2-7	once	TRBD1	TGCGCCAGCAGCTCCACGACCACAGGGGGATACGAGCAGTACTTC	CASSSTTTGGYEQYF
TRBV9	TRBJ2-7	-	TRBD1	TGTGCCAGCAGCGGTGACAGGGGGAACGACGAGCAGTACTTC	CASSGDRGNDEQYF
TRBV20-1	TRBJ2-5	-	-	TGCAGTGCTAGAACGGGAGAGACCCAGTACTTC	CSARTGETQYF
TRBV7-9	TRBJ2-2	-	-	TGTGCCAGCACCCCTCCCGGGGAGCTGTTTTTT	CASTPPGELFF
TRBV4-3	TRBJ2-3	-	TRBD2	TGCGCCAGCAGCCAGCCCGGGGGGGGCACAGATACGCAGTATTTT	CASSQPGGGTDTQYF
TRBV18	TRBJ1-2	once	TRBD1	TGTGCCAGCTCACCCATAACAGGGGCGGGTGGCTACACCTTC	CASSPITGAGGYTF
TRBV29-1	TRBJ2-1	once	TRBD2	TGCAGCGCCAGACTAGCGGAAGCCTACAATGAGCAGTTCTTC	CSARLAEAYNEQFF
TRBV13	TRBJ2-7	-	-	TGTGCCAGCAGCTTAGAAGGAGACTCGCATTACGAGCAGTACTTC	CASSLEGDSHYEQYF
TRBV5-1	TRBJ2-3	-	TRBD1	TGCGCCAGCAGCCGACAGGGGTTTGTAGATACGCAGTATTTT	CASSRQGFVDTQYF
TRBV18	TRBJ1-5	-	-	TGTGCCAGCTCACGGGATCAGGGCATGAGCCAGCCCCAGCATTTT	CASSRDQGMSQPQHF
TRBV7-9	TRBJ2-7	-	TRBD2	TGTGCCAGCAGCACCATAGCGGGAGGTTCGTCCTTGATCTACGAGCAGTACTTC	CASSTIAGGSSLIYEQYF
TRBV18	TRBJ1-2	-	TRBD1	TGTGCCAGCTCCCGACAGGGGGATCACTATGGCTACACCTTC	CASSRQGDHYGYTF
TRBV30	TRBJ2-1	-	-	TGTGCCTGGAGTGTAGTATCGGGTTGGGGCACACACAATGAGCAGTTCTTC	CAWSVVSGWGTHNEQFF